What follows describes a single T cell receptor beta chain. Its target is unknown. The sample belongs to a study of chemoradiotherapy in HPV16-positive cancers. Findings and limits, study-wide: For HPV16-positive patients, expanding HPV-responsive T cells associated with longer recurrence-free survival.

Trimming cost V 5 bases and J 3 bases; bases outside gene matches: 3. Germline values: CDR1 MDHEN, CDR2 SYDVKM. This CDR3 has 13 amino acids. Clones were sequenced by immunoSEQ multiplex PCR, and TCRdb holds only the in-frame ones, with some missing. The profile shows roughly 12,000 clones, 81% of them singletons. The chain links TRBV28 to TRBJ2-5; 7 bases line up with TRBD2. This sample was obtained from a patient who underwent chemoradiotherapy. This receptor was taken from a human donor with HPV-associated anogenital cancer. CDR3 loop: CASSPGLEETQYF. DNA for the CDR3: TGTGCCAGCAGTCCCGGACTAGAAGAGACCCAGTACTTC.